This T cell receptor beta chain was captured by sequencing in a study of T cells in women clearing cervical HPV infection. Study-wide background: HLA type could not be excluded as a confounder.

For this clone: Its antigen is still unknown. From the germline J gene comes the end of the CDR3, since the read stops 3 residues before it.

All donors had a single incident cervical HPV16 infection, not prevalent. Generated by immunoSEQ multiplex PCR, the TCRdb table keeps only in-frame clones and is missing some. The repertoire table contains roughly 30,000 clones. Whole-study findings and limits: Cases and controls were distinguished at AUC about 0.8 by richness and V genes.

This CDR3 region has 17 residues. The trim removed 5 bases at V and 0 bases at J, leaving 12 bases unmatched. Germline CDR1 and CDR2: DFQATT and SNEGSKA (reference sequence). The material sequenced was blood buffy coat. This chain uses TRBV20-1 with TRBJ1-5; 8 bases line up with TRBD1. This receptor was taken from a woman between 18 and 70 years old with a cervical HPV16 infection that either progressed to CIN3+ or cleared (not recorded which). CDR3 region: CSAAGQGGLYSNQPQHF. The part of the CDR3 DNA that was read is TGCAGTGCTGCAGGACAGGGAGGGCTATATAGCAATCAGCCC.